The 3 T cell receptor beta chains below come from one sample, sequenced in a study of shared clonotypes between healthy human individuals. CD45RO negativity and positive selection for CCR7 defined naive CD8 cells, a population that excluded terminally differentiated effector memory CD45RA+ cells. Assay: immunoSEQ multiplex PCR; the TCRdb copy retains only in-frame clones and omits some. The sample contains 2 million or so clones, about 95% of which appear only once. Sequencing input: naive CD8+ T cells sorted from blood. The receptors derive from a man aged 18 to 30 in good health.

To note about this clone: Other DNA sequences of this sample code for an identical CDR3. CDR3 region: CASSIGPTYEQYF. The CDR3 DNA follows: TGTGCCAGTAGTATAGGCCCCACCTACGAGCAGTACTTC. The chain combines TRBV19 with TRBJ2-7, with D unclear. Looked up from germline, CDR1 is LNHDA and CDR2 is SQIVND (reference sequence). V shed 1 base and J shed 2 bases, with 6 bases lying between them. CDR3 length equals 13 residues.

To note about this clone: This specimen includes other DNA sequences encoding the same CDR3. DNA for the CDR3: TGTGCCAGCAGCTTTCAGGCAGATACGCAGTATTTT. Protein: CASSFQADTQYF. This chain uses TRBV5-6 with TRBJ2-3, with D uncertain. The germline CDR1 and CDR2 sequences are SGHDT and YYEEEE. The CDR3 consists of 12 residues. Between the trimmed V and J ends, which lost 2 bases and 4 bases, there was a span of 5 bases.

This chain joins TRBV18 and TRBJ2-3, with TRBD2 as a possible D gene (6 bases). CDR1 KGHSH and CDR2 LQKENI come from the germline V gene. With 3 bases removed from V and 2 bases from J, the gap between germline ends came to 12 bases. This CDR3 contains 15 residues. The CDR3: CASSPGGPATDTQYF. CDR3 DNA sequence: TGTGCCAGCTCACCCGGGGGACCAGCCACAGATACGCAGTATTTT.